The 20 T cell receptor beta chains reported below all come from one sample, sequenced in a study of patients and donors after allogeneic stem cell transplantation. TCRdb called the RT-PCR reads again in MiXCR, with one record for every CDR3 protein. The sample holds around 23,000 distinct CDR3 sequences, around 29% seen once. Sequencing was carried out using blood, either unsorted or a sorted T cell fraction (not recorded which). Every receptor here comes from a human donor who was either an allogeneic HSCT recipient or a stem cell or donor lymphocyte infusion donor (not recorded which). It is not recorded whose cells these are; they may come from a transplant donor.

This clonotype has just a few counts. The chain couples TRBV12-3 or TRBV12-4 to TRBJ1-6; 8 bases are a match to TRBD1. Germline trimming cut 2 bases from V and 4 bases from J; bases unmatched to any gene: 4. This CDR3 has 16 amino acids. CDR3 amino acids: CASSLRQGWYNSPLHF. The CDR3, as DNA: TGTGCCAGCAGTTTACGACAGGGGTGGTATAATTCACCCCTCCACTTT.

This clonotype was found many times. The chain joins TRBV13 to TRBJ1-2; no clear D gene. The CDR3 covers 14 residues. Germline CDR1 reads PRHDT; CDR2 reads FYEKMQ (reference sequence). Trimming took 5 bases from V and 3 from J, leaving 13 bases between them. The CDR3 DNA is TGTGCCAGCAGCCACCACGGGCTGGACTATGGCTACACCTTC. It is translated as CASSHHGLDYGYTF.

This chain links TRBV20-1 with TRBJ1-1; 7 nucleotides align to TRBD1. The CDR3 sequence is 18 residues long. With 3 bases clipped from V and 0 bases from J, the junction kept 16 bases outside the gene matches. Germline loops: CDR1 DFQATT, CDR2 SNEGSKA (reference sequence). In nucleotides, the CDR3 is TGCAGTGCTAGTGCGGCGAGGGGGCGAAGGAGCATGAACACTGAAGCTTTCTTT. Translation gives CSASAARGRRSMNTEAFF.

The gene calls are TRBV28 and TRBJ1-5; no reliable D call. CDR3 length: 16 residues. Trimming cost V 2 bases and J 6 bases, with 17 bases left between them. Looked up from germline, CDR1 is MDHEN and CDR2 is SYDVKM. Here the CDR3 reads CASSLLLMGGGQPQHF. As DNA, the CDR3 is TGTGCCAGCAGTTTACTCCTTATGGGAGGAGGTCAGCCCCAGCATTTT.

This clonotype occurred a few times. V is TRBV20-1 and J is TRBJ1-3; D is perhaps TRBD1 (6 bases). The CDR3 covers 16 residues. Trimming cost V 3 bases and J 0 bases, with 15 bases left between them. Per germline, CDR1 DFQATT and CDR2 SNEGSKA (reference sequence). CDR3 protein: CSASGLRGHSGNTIYF. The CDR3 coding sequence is TGCAGTGCTAGTGGTCTCAGGGGACACTCTGGAAACACCATATATTTT.

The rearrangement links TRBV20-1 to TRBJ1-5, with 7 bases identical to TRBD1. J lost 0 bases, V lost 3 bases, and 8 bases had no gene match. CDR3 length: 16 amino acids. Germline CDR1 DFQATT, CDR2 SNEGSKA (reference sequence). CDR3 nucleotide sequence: TGCAGTGCTAGGGGGACAGTACTTTATAGCAATCAGCCCCAGCATTTT. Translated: CSARGTVLYSNQPQHF.

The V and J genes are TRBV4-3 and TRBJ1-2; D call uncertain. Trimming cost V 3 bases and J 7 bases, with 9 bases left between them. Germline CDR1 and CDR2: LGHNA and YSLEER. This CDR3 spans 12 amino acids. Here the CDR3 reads CASSHDFVGYTF. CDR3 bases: TGCGCCAGCAGCCATGACTTCGTTGGCTACACCTTC.

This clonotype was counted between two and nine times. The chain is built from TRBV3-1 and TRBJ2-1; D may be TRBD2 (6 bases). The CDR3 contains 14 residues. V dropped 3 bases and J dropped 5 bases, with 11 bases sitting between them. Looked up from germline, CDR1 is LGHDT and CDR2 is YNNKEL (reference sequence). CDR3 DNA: TGTGCCAGCAGCCACTCGGACTATGACAATGAGCAGTTCTTC. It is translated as CASSHSDYDNEQFF.

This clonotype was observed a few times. This CDR3 reads CASSLGDETQYF. The CDR3 DNA reads TGCGCCAGCAGCTTGGGCGACGAGACCCAGTACTTC. The chain joins TRBV5-1 to TRBJ2-5; no definite D call. Germline-derived CDR1 and CDR2 are SGHRS and YFSETQ. V lost 0 bases, J lost 5 bases, and 5 bases lay in between. This CDR3 comprises 12 residues.

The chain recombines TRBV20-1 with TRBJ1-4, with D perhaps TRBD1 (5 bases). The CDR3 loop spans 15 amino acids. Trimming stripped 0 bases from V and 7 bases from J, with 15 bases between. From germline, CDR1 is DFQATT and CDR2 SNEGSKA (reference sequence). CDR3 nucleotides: TGCAGTGCTAGAGATCTTGTGACAGTGGCTGAAAAACTGTTTTTT. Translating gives CSARDLVTVAEKLFF.

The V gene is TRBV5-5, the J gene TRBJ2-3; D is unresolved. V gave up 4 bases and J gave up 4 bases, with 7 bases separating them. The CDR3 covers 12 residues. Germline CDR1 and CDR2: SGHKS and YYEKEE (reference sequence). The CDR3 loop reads CASSAVADTQYF. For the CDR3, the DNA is TGTGCCAGCAGCGCGGTGGCAGATACGCAGTATTTT.

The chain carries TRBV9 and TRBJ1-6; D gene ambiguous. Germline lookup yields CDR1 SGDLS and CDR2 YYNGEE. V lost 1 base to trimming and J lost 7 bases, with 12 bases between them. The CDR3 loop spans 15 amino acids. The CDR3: CASSVTPAGNSPLHF. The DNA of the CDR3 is TGTGCCAGCAGCGTAACCCCGGCGGGGAATTCACCCCTCCACTTT.

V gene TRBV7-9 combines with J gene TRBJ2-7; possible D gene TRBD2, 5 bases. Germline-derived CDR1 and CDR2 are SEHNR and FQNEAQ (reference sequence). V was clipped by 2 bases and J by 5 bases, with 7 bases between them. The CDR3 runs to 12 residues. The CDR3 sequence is CASSLRADEQYV. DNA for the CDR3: TGTGCCAGCAGCTTAAGAGCGGACGAGCAGTACGTC.

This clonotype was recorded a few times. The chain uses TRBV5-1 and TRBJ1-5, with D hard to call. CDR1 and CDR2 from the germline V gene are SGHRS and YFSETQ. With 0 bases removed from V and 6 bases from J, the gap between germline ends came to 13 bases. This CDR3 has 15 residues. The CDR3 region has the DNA TGCGCCAGCAGCTTGGGGGTGGGCGCCGGTCAGCCCCAGCATTTT. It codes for CASSLGVGAGQPQHF. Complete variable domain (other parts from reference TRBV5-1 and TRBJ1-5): KAGVTQTPRYLIKTRGQQVTLSCSPISGHRSVSWYQQTPGQGLQFLFEYFSETQRNKGNFPGRFSGRQFSNSRSEMNVSTLELGDSALYLCASSLGVGAGQPQHFGDGTRLSIL.

The CDR3: CSTRDDSGNTIYF. CDR3 DNA: TGCAGTACTCGGGACGACTCTGGAAACACCATATATTTT. The gene calls are TRBV20-1 and TRBJ1-3; TRBD1 might be the D (5 bases). This CDR3 has 13 amino acids. Per the germline V gene, CDR1 is DFQATT and CDR2 is SNEGSKA (reference sequence). Trimming removed 8 bases at V and 0 bases at J, with 11 bases between.

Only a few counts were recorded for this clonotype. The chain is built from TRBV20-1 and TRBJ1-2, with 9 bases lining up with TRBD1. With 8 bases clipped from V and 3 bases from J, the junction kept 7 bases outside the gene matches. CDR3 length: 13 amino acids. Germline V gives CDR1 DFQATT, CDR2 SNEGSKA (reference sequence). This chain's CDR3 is CSPRQGGHYGYTF. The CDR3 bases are TGCAGTCCCAGACAGGGGGGGCACTATGGCTACACCTTC.

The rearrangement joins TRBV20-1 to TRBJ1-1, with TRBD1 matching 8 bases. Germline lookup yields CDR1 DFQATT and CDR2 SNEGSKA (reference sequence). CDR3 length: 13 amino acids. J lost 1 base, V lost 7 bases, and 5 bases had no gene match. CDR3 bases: TGCAGTGTTGGCAGGGGGCAGAACACTGAAGCTTTCTTT. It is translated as CSVGRGQNTEAFF.

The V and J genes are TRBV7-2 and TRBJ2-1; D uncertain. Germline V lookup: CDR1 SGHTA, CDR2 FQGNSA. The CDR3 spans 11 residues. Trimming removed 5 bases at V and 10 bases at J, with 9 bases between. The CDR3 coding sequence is TGTGCCAGCAGCCTCCTCAGGGAGCAGTTCTTC. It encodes CASSLLREQFF.

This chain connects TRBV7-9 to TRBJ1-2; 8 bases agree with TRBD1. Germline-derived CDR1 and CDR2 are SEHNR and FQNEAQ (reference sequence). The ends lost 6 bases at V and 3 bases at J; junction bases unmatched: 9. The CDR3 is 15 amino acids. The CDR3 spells CASRRTGQVDYGYTF. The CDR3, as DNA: TGTGCCAGCAGGAGGACGGGACAGGTCGACTATGGCTACACCTTC.

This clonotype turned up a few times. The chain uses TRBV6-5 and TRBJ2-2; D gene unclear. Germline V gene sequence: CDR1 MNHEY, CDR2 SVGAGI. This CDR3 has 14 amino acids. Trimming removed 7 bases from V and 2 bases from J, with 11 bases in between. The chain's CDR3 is CASKRLVNTGELFF. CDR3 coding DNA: TGTGCCAGCAAACGACTCGTAAACACCGGGGAGCTGTTTTTT.